The rows below give T cell receptor beta chains drawn from one sample of a study of shared clonotypes between healthy human individuals. The method was immunoSEQ multiplex PCR; TCRdb's version includes in-frame clones alone and lacks a portion of them. The sample yields more than 400,000 clones, approximately 82% seen once. The sample comprised PBMCs. The source of these receptors is a woman aged 40 to 55 in good health. Some clones in this sample may be carry-over from other donors' samples. Both conserved end residues are part of each CDR3. A D gene is named only where the DNA matches it firmly. The listing skips clone size in some rows; elsewhere it reads once, few, many or a size class.

v_gene,d_gene,abundance,j_gene,CDR3aa,CDR3nt
TRBV4-2,-,-,TRBJ1-4,CASSQEGTANEKLFF,TGTGCCAGCAGCCAAGAGGGGACGGCAAATGAAAAACTGTTTTTT
TRBV9,TRBD2,once,TRBJ2-7,CASSEGLAGDEQYF,TGTGCCAGCAGCGAGGGACTAGCGGGAGACGAGCAGTACTTC
TRBV5-4,-,-,TRBJ2-3,CASSFPGSTVDTQYF,TGTGCCAGCAGCTTTCCTGGTAGTACGGTAGATACGCAGTATTTT
TRBV6-5,-,-,TRBJ1-1,CASTLNTEAFF,TGTGCCAGCACCTTGAACACTGAAGCTTTCTTT
TRBV6-1,TRBD1,-,TRBJ1-5,CASSPRDRGQPQHF,TGTGCCAGCAGTCCCCGGGACAGGGGTCAGCCCCAGCATTTT
TRBV30,TRBD1,-,TRBJ1-5,CAWTPVGGWSGPQHF,TGTGCCTGGACCCCGGTAGGGGGCTGGAGCGGCCCCCAGCATTTT
TRBV20-1,-,-,TRBJ2-1,CSAFGFEQFF,TGCAGTGCATTCGGTTTTGAGCAGTTCTTC
TRBV6-1,-,-,TRBJ2-2,CASSPLQGDTGELFF,TGTGCCAGCAGCCCTCTGCAGGGCGACACCGGGGAGCTGTTTTTT
TRBV28,-,-,TRBJ2-4,CASKDRAKNIQYF,TGTGCCAGCAAGGACAGAGCCAAAAACATTCAGTACTTC
TRBV23-1,TRBD2,-,TRBJ2-1,CASSFLAAALYNEQFF,TGCGCCAGCAGCTTCCTAGCGGCCGCCCTCTACAATGAGCAGTTCTTC
TRBV11-2,-,-,TRBJ2-5,CASKAPWGPQETQYF,TGTGCCAGCAAGGCCCCGTGGGGCCCCCAAGAGACCCAGTACTTC
TRBV2,-,-,TRBJ2-1,CASGISHEQFF,TGTGCCAGCGGGATATCCCATGAGCAGTTCTTC
TRBV7-3,-,-,TRBJ2-1,CASSLVQGGYGEQFF,TGTGCCAGCAGCTTAGTGCAGGGGGGATACGGTGAGCAGTTCTTC
TRBV7-2,TRBD2,-,TRBJ2-3,CASSPRTSGSTDTQYF,TGTGCCAGCAGCCCCCGGACTAGCGGGAGCACAGATACGCAGTATTTT
TRBV19,TRBD2,few,TRBJ2-5,CATMGLAGDRETQYF,TGTGCCACTATGGGACTAGCGGGAGATCGGGAGACCCAGTACTTC
TRBV10-3,TRBD1,few,TRBJ2-7,CAISERGTGGYEQYF,TGTGCCATCAGTGAGCGCGGGACAGGGGGCTACGAGCAGTACTTC
TRBV9,-,-,TRBJ2-5,CASSVTTSQETQYF,TGTGCCAGCAGTGTCACTACCTCACAAGAGACCCAGTACTTC
TRBV7-2,-,-,TRBJ2-2,CASTQARELFF,TGTGCCAGCACACAGGCTAGGGAGCTGTTTTTT
TRBV30,TRBD1,-,TRBJ1-2,CAWRGTGKGYTF,TGTGCCTGGAGAGGGACAGGGAAAGGCTACACCTTC
TRBV5-1,TRBD2,few,TRBJ2-5,CASRSTSGVETQYF,TGCGCCAGCAGGTCCACTAGCGGTGTAGAGACCCAGTACTTC
TRBV19,-,once,TRBJ2-5,CASSIRPGGIKETQYF,TGTGCCAGTAGTATCCGGCCCGGCGGGATAAAAGAGACCCAGTACTTC
TRBV5-1,TRBD2,-,TRBJ2-1,CASSPSGNNEQFF,TGCGCCAGCAGCCCTAGCGGAAACAATGAGCAGTTCTTC
TRBV6-5,TRBD1,-,TRBJ1-2,CAAQGGAGYTF,TGTGCCGCCCAAGGGGGCGCGGGCTACACCTTC
TRBV7-8,TRBD2,-,TRBJ2-2,CASSFSGSTGELFF,TGTGCCAGCAGCTTTAGCGGGAGCACCGGGGAGCTGTTTTTT
TRBV7-8,-,-,TRBJ1-2,CASSSSNPGWYGYTF,TGTGCCAGCAGCTCCTCGAATCCGGGCTGGTATGGCTACACCTTC
TRBV29-1,-,few,TRBJ1-4,CSVENRAHEKLFF,TGCAGCGTTGAAAACAGGGCCCATGAAAAACTGTTTTTT
TRBV18,-,-,TRBJ2-3,CASDGGRSDTQYF,TGTGCCAGCGATGGGGGGCGATCAGATACGCAGTATTTT
TRBV2,TRBD2,-,TRBJ2-3,CASRQGLAGGPQYF,TGTGCCAGCAGGCAGGGACTAGCGGGAGGTCCGCAGTATTTT
TRBV30,-,-,TRBJ1-5,CAWSPGGNQPQHF,TGTGCCTGGAGCCCTGGGGGCAATCAGCCCCAGCATTTT
TRBV18,TRBD2,-,TRBJ2-4,CASSPPEVRGGAKNIQYF,TGTGCCAGCTCACCACCGGAGGTGCGGGGGGGAGCCAAAAACATTCAGTACTTC
TRBV11-2,-,-,TRBJ2-1,CASSDGTLYNEQFF,TGTGCCAGCAGCGACGGGACTTTATACAATGAGCAGTTCTTC
TRBV28,TRBD2,few,TRBJ2-7,CASSPATLLAGEQYF,TGTGCCAGCAGTCCCGCGACCCTACTAGCGGGCGAGCAGTACTTC
TRBV11-2,-,-,TRBJ2-1,CASSLDLKASSYNEQFF,TGTGCCAGCAGCTTAGATCTGAAGGCGAGCTCCTACAATGAGCAGTTCTTC
TRBV5-8,-,many,TRBJ1-1,CASSPPGKYTEAFF,TGTGCCAGCAGCCCCCCAGGAAAGTACACTGAAGCTTTCTTT
TRBV28,-,-,TRBJ2-6,CASSSEAVSGANVLTF,TGTGCCAGCAGCTCAGAAGCGGTCTCTGGGGCCAACGTCCTGACTTTC
TRBV4-3,-,few,TRBJ2-7,CASSQVINSYEQYF,TGCGCCAGCAGCCAAGTGATCAACTCCTACGAGCAGTACTTC
TRBV27,-,-,TRBJ2-2,CASSLRLPLGELFF,TGTGCCAGCAGTTTACGACTGCCTTTAGGGGAGCTGTTTTTT
TRBV25-1,TRBD2,few,TRBJ2-5,CASSDRLAGQETQYF,TGTGCCAGCAGTGATCGACTAGCGGGGCAAGAGACCCAGTACTTC
TRBV10-2,-,-,TRBJ2-7,CASRTGGGDEQYF,TGCGCCAGCAGGACAGGTGGGGGGGACGAGCAGTACTTC
TRBV6-1,-,-,TRBJ2-3,CASRYDAADTQYF,TGTGCCAGCAGATATGACGCGGCGGATACGCAGTATTTT
TRBV7-8,TRBD2,-,TRBJ2-5,CASSPRDYSQETQYF,TGTGCCAGCAGCCCACGGGACTATTCTCAAGAGACCCAGTACTTC
TRBV28,TRBD2,-,TRBJ2-7,CASSLVSGGKQYF,TGTGCCAGCAGTTTGGTCAGCGGGGGTAAGCAGTACTTC
TRBV5-5,-,-,TRBJ1-1,CASSLVSYTEAFF,TGTGCCAGCAGCTTGGTCAGTTACACTGAAGCTTTCTTT
TRBV30,-,-,TRBJ1-5,CAWGQGLNQPQHF,TGTGCCTGGGGGCAAGGACTCAATCAGCCCCAGCATTTT
TRBV28,-,-,TRBJ2-3,CASSTSADTQYF,TGTGCCAGCAGTACTTCAGCAGATACGCAGTATTTT
TRBV5-4,TRBD1,-,TRBJ1-3,CASSIGQGRGNTIYF,TGTGCCAGCAGCATCGGACAGGGGAGGGGAAACACCATATATTTT
TRBV7-2,TRBD2,once,TRBJ2-7,CASSFTSLAVLSYEQYF,TGTGCCAGCAGCTTTACATCACTAGCGGTCCTCTCCTACGAGCAGTACTTC